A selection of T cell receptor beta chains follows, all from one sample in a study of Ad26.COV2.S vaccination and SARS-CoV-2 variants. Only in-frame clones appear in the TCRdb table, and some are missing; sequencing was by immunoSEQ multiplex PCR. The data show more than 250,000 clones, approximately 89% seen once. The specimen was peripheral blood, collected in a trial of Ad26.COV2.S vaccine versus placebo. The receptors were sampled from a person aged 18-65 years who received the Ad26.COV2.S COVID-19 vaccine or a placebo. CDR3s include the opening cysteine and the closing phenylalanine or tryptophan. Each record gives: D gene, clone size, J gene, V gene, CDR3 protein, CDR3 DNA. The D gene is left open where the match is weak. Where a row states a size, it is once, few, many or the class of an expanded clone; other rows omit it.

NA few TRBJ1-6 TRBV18 CASSPGRDSPLHF TGTGCCAGCTCACCAGGGAGGGATTCACCCCTCCACTTT
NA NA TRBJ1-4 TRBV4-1 CASSSPASSDEKLFF TGCGCCAGCAGCTCGCCGGCGAGTTCTGATGAAAAACTGTTTTTT
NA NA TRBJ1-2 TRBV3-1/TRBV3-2 CASSTEGGPYYGYTF TGTGCCAGCAGCACCGAAGGGGGGCCGTACTATGGCTACACCTTC
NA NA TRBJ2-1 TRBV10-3 CAISETENNEQFF TGTGCCATCAGTGAGACGGAGAACAATGAGCAGTTCTTC
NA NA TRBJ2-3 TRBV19 CASSNGLLSTDTQYF TGTGCCAGTAGTAATGGACTACTTAGCACAGATACGCAGTATTTT
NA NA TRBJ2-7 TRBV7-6 CASSLGADPTGYEQYF TGTGCCAGCAGCTTAGGGGCGGACCCAACCGGCTACGAGCAGTACTTC
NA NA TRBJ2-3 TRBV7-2 CASSLAQAFTDTQYF TGTGCCAGCAGCTTAGCGCAAGCGTTCACAGATACGCAGTATTTT
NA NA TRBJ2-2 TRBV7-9 CASSLPANTGELFF TGTGCCAGCAGCTTACCGGCGAACACCGGGGAGCTGTTTTTT
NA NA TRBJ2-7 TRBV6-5 CASSTEGTISYEQYF TGTGCCAGCAGCACCGAGGGGACCATCTCCTACGAGCAGTACTTC
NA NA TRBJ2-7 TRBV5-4 CASSLYFGGYEQYF TGTGCCAGCAGCTTGTATTTCGGCGGATACGAGCAGTACTTC
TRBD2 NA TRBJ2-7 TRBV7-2 CASSLVLSSGGRLEQYF TGTGCCAGCAGCTTAGTTTTGTCTAGCGGGGGACGGCTCGAGCAGTACTTC
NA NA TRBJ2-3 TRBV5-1 CATRTGLTDTQYF TGCGCCACCCGTACAGGCCTCACAGATACGCAGTATTTT
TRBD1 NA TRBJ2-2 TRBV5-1 CASSLLTGSAGELFF TGCGCCAGCAGCTTGTTGACAGGGTCGGCCGGGGAGCTGTTTTTT
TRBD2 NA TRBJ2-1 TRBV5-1 CASRATSGSSYNEQFF TGCGCCAGCAGGGCGACTAGCGGGAGCTCCTACAATGAGCAGTTCTTC
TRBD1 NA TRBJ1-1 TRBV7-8 CASSPKVQGSTEAFF TGTGCCAGCAGCCCCAAGGTACAGGGGTCCACTGAAGCTTTCTTT
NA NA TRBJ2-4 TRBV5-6 CASSLRGPGNIQYF TGTGCCAGCAGCCTTCGGGGGCCAGGGAACATTCAGTACTTC
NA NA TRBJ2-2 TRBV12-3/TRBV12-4 CASSVRGTGELFF TGTGCCAGCAGCGTCAGAGGCACCGGGGAGCTGTTTTTT
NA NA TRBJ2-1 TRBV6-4 CASSVLPGAIYNEQFF TGTGCCAGCAGTGTCCTCCCGGGGGCTATATACAATGAGCAGTTCTTC
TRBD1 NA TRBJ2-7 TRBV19 CASRKGGRLSEQYF TGTGCCAGTAGAAAAGGGGGCAGGTTGTCGGAGCAGTACTTC
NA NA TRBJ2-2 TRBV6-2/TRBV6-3 CASSRRGELFF TGTGCCAGCAGTCGCAGGGGGGAGCTGTTTTTT
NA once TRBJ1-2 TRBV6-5 CASSYSSKFYGYTF TGTGCCAGCAGTTACTCAAGTAAATTCTATGGCTACACCTTC
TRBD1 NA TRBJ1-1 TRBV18 CASSPRGTVAMNTEAFF TGTGCCAGCTCACCACGGGGGACAGTGGCGATGAACACTGAAGCTTTCTTT
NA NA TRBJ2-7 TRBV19 CASSITGPPNSYEQYF TGTGCCAGTAGTATCACGGGACCCCCGAACTCCTACGAGCAGTACTTC
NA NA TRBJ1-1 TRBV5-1 CASSLEGSTEAFF TGCGCCAGCAGCTTGGAGGGAAGCACTGAAGCTTTCTTT
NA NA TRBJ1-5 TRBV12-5 CASGFEPVGGLRLNQPQHF TGTGCTAGTGGTTTCGAACCGGTTGGGGGGCTCAGGTTGAATCAGCCCCAGCATTTT
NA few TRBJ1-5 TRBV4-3 CASSQQKGGNQPQHF TGCGCCAGCAGCCAGCAGAAGGGGGGTAATCAGCCCCAGCATTTT
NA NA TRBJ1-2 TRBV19 CASSIPGTAITIYGYTF TGTGCCAGTAGTATACCCGGGACCGCGATTACTATCTATGGCTACACCTTC
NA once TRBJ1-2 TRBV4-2 CASSQDPAGLGYGYTF TGTGCCAGCAGCCAAGATCCGGCAGGACTAGGCTATGGCTACACCTTC
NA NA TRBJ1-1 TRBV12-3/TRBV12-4 CASRMNTEAFF TGTGCCAGCAGGATGAACACTGAAGCTTTCTTT
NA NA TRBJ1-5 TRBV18 CASSPGWNSNQPQHF TGTGCCAGCTCACCTGGATGGAATAGCAATCAGCCCCAGCATTTT
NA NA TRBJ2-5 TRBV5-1 CASSWPEGRAGARETQYF TGCGCCAGCAGCTGGCCGGAAGGACGGGCAGGGGCAAGAGAGACCCAGTACTTC
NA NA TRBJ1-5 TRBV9 CASSANSFNQPQHF TGTGCCAGCAGCGCCAACAGCTTCAATCAGCCCCAGCATTTT
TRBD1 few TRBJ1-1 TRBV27 CASSLLGTGNTEAFF TGTGCCAGCAGTTTATTGGGGACAGGGAACACTGAAGCTTTCTTT
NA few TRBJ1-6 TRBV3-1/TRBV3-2 CASSQGQANSPLHF TGTGCCAGCAGCCAAGGACAGGCTAATTCACCCCTCCACTTT
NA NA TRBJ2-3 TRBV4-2 CASSQDREGRGDTQYF TGTGCCAGCAGCCAAGATCGAGAGGGCCGGGGGGATACGCAGTATTTT
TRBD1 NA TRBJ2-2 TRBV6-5 CAGRDRGRSGELFF TGTGCCGGGCGAGACAGGGGGCGGAGCGGGGAGCTGTTTTTT
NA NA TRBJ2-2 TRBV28 CASREGATSGTGELFF TGTGCCAGCCGGGAAGGGGCTACATCCGGGACCGGGGAGCTGTTTTTT
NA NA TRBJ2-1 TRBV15 CATSSFEQEDEQFF TGTGCCACCAGCAGCTTCGAGCAAGAGGATGAGCAGTTCTTC
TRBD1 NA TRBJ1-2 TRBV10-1 CASSDPGQGIYGYTF TGCGCCAGCAGTGACCCGGGACAGGGGATTTATGGCTACACCTTC
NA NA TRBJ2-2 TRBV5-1 CASSPGDSPGELFF TGCGCCAGCAGCCCGGGGGACTCCCCCGGGGAGCTGTTTTTT
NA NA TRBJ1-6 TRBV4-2 CASSQEVQLDSPLHF TGTGCCAGCAGCCAAGAAGTACAGTTGGATTCACCCCTCCACTTT